Below, 18 T cell receptor beta chains from the same sample are listed, as sequenced in a study of shared clonotypes between healthy human individuals. Using immunoSEQ multiplex PCR, the repertoire was profiled, and TCRdb retains in-frame clones only, with some absent. The sample has about 1,800,000 clones, approximately 94% seen once. Cells designated naive CD8 were CD45RO-negative and were positively selected for CCR7, with terminally differentiated effector memory CD45RA+ cells excluded. The specimen sequenced was naive CD8+ T cells sorted from blood. The source is a man aged 18-30 years in good health.

The chain joins TRBV13 to TRBJ2-7; D gene ambiguous. Looked up from germline, CDR1 is PRHDT and CDR2 is FYEKMQ (reference sequence). V lost 3 bases, J lost 4 bases, and 7 bases lay in between. The CDR3 is 12 amino acids. This chain's CDR3 is CASSFARYEQYF. CDR3 coding DNA: TGTGCCAGCAGCTTTGCGAGATACGAGCAGTACTTC.

The chain carries TRBV6-1 and TRBJ1-2; the D is unclear. Trimming left V 8 bases short and J 4 bases short, with 17 bases between. The germline V gene encodes CDR1 MNHNS and CDR2 SASEGT. The CDR3 totals 14 residues. CDR3 region: CASEYRVSSYGYTF. CDR3 nucleotides: TGTGCCAGCGAATATAGGGTTTCAAGCTATGGCTACACCTTC.

V gene TRBV10-3 combines with J gene TRBJ1-6, with 9 bases that match TRBD1. J was trimmed by 5 bases and V by 2 bases; bases with no gene match: 7. The CDR3 contains 17 residues. Germline V gene sequence: CDR1 ENHRY, CDR2 SYGVKD. CDR3 nucleotide sequence: TGTGCCATCAGTGAGCCCACAGGGGGCTCGGATAATTCACCCCTCCACTTT. Protein sequence: CAISEPTGGSDNSPLHF.

The gene calls are TRBV27 and TRBJ2-3, with a weak D call TRBD2 (7 bases). The CDR3 consists of 16 residues. The germline CDR1 and CDR2 sequences are MNHEY and SMNVEV (reference sequence). Trimming cost V 5 bases and J 5 bases, with 20 bases left between them. CDR3: CASSTPRGGSGDTQYF. The CDR3 nucleotides are TGTGCCAGCAGTACCCCGAGGGGGGGCAGTGGAGATACGCAGTATTTT.

CDR3 loop: CASSLAGEGEEQYF. The CDR3 bases are TGTGCCAGCAGCTTAGCGGGAGAGGGCGAGGAGCAGTACTTC. The chain employs TRBV5-4 and TRBJ2-7; TRBD2 agrees at 8 bases. Trimming cost V 2 bases and J 7 bases; bases outside gene matches: 8. CDR1 and CDR2 from the germline V gene are SGHNT and YYREEE (reference sequence). The CDR3 spans 14 residues.

This chain uses TRBV2 with TRBJ2-7; D is possibly TRBD1 (6 bases). The CDR3 sequence is 13 residues long. CDR1 is SNHLY, CDR2 FYNNEI, per germline. V lost 5 bases, J lost 5 bases, and 13 bases lay in between. This CDR3 reads CASSYEDSDEQYF. CDR3 sequence (DNA): TGTGCCAGCAGTTATGAGGACAGCGACGAGCAGTACTTC.

J is TRBJ2-7 and V is TRBV11-2, with 10 positions matching TRBD1. The trim removed 2 bases at V and 7 bases at J, leaving 11 bases unmatched. The CDR3 loop spans 16 amino acids. Germline CDR1 is SGHAT and CDR2 is FQNNGV. CDR3 amino acids: CASSLLTGTGVWEQYF. The CDR3 nucleotides read TGTGCCAGCAGCTTACTAACCGGGACAGGGGTGTGGGAGCAGTACTTC.

The chain couples TRBV4-1 to TRBJ2-1; D ambiguous. The CDR3 covers 13 residues. The germline V gene encodes CDR1 MGHRA and CDR2 YSYEKL. Trimming took 5 bases from V and 6 from J, leaving 11 bases between them. The CDR3 spells CASSFSDGNEQFF. DNA of the CDR3: TGCGCCAGCAGCTTTTCAGACGGCAATGAGCAGTTCTTC.

In its sample, this clone was seen once. This CDR3 is also generated by other DNA sequences in the sample. V is TRBV5-6 and J is TRBJ2-1, with D hard to call. This CDR3 has 12 residues. Germline CDR1 and CDR2: SGHDT and YYEEEE. V lost 4 bases and J lost 7, with 9 bases in between. DNA of the CDR3: TGTGCCAGCAGCCCCGATAGTAATGAGCAGTTCTTC. Its translation: CASSPDSNEQFF.

Notes on this clone: The identical CDR3 is also encoded by other nucleotide sequences in the sample. V gene TRBV5-6 combines with J gene TRBJ1-1; maybe TRBD1 (5 bases). Trimming shortened V by 2 bases and J by 0 bases, and 11 bases separated the two germline ends. The CDR3 loop spans 15 amino acids. Looked up from germline, CDR1 is SGHDT and CDR2 is YYEEEE. CDR3 residues: CASSLRLDMNTEAFF. The CDR3 nucleotides are TGTGCCAGCAGCTTACGACTGGACATGAACACTGAAGCTTTCTTT.

This chain joins TRBV27 and TRBJ1-2, with unresolved D. Germline values: CDR1 MNHEY, CDR2 SMNVEV (reference sequence). Trimming took off 5 bases at V and 7 bases at J, with 20 bases between the two ends. The CDR3 runs 15 residues. CDR3 protein: CASSPGSGFVAGYTF. CDR3 nucleotides: TGTGCCAGCAGTCCCGGTTCCGGTTTTGTTGCTGGCTACACCTTC.

This clone is a singleton in its sample. The V gene is TRBV2, the J gene TRBJ2-1; 9 bases line up with TRBD1. There are 15 residues in the CDR3. V lost 3 bases to trimming and J lost 1 base; unmatched junction nucleotides: 1. Germline CDR1 reads SNHLY; CDR2 reads FYNNEI. CDR3 nucleotides: TGTGCCAGCAGTGAGGGACAGGGTTCCTACAATGAGCAGTTCTTC. It is translated as CASSEGQGSYNEQFF.

In its sample, this clone was seen once. Other DNA variants within this sample encode the same CDR3. The J gene is TRBJ2-7, the V gene TRBV19, with D perhaps matching TRBD1 or TRBD2 (5 bases each). Germline V lookup: CDR1 LNHDA, CDR2 SQIVND (reference sequence). This CDR3 has 11 amino acids. V lost 3 bases and J 6 bases, leaving 6 bases between the germline ends. DNA of the CDR3: TGTGCCAGTAGTATGGGACCCGAGCAGTACTTC. This encodes CASSMGPEQYF.

The CDR3 sequence: CASSLGPGTGGLSEQYF. The CDR3 DNA reads as TGTGCCAGCAGCTTAGGCCCCGGGACAGGGGGTCTGAGCGAGCAGTACTTC. The rearrangement uses TRBV11-1 and TRBJ2-7, with 11 bases that match TRBD1. The CDR3 covers 17 residues. CDR1 is SGHAT, CDR2 FQDESV, per germline (reference sequence). The J segment lost 6 bases and the V segment lost 1 base, leaving 11 bases of the junction unmatched.

J is TRBJ2-7 and V is TRBV7-9; 7 bases are shared with TRBD1. V dropped 5 bases and J dropped 0; count of bases not matched to a gene: 7. The CDR3 extends over 15 amino acids. Germline lookup yields CDR1 SEHNR and CDR2 FQNEAQ (reference sequence). CDR3 in DNA: TGTGCCAGCAGCCCCGGACAGGCCTACTCCTACGAGCAGTACTTC. Residues: CASSPGQAYSYEQYF.

The V and J genes are TRBV5-5 and TRBJ1-6; D might be TRBD1 (6 bases). Trimming stripped 4 bases from V and 5 bases from J, with 19 bases between. This CDR3 spans 17 amino acids. The germline V gene has CDR1 SGHKS and CDR2 YYEKEE (reference sequence). The CDR3 spells CASSTGQSLGDNSPLHF. CDR3 sequence (DNA): TGTGCCAGCAGCACCGGACAGTCCCTCGGTGATAATTCACCCCTCCACTTT.

Worth noting for this clone: In the same sample, other DNA sequences code for this CDR3. The chain uses TRBV29-1 and TRBJ2-7; 7 bases are shared with TRBD2. From germline, CDR1 is SQVTM and CDR2 ANQGSEA. The V segment lost 6 bases and the J segment 2 bases; nucleotides outside the gene matches: 7. This CDR3 is 13 amino acids long. CDR3 region: CSVAAGVAYEQYF. CDR3 nucleotide sequence: TGCAGCGTCGCGGCGGGGGTAGCCTACGAGCAGTACTTC.

This clone was seen a single time. CDR3: CASSSGTETYEQYF. As DNA, the CDR3 is TGTGCCAGCAGTTCCGGGACAGAGACTTACGAGCAGTACTTC. This chain links TRBV5-6 with TRBJ2-7, with TRBD1 identical over 7 bases. Per the germline V gene, CDR1 is SGHDT and CDR2 is YYEEEE. Trimming cost V 5 bases and J 4 bases; bases outside gene matches: 9. CDR3 length: 14 amino acids.